Reported below is one T cell receptor beta chain. What it binds is unknown. This sample was taken from a study of cytomegalovirus exposure and HLA in healthy donors. The primer mix had 60 Vbeta and 13 Jbeta primers. Original analysis: There were about 80 million unique TCR beta chains by a later count, and 8.5 million to 14 million of them were shared. Sequencing used immunoSEQ multiplex PCR; TCRdb keeps in-frame clones, though not all of them. The V and J calls and clone size are taken from that table; D and trimming were inferred from the DNA. Here the sample spans over 200,000 clones, over 70% being singletons. Study-wide results and caveats: As confirmed in vitro, a few CMV-associated chains were specific for CMV antigens.

With 0 bases clipped from V and 5 bases from J, the junction kept 9 bases outside the gene matches. There are 16 residues in the CDR3. CDR1 and CDR2 from the germline V gene are SGHRS and YFSETQ. The chain uses TRBV5-1 and TRBJ1-2; TRBD1 matches 8 bases. The sample comprised PBMCs. This clonotype was obtained from a woman between 55 and 75 years old in good health and CMV-seropositive. CDR3 amino acids: CASSLVFAGGLYGYTF. Written as DNA, the CDR3 is TGCGCCAGCAGCTTGGTGTTCGCAGGGGGCTTGTATGGCTACACCTTC.